Each of the 11 T cell receptor beta chains below was sequenced from the same sample in a study of human T cells and chemical hapten exposure. TCRdb called the RACE reads again in MiXCR, with one record for every CDR3 protein. The table records about 85,000 distinct CDR3 sequences, around 10% of them present only once. Stated time point: patch test 2, 6 weeks after DPC sensitization. Documented treatment: therapeutic diphenylcyclopropenone sensitization with weekly scalp DPC. The sample in question was whole blood, obtained in connection with sensitization to the hapten diphenylcyclopropenone (DPC). These receptors all stem from a young man with alopecia areata. Some clones in this sample may be carry-over from other donors' samples.

This clonotype was observed a few times. The chain combines TRBV29-1 with TRBJ2-5; 11 bases line up with TRBD2. Germline CDR1 and CDR2: SQVTM and ANQGSEA. Losses at the gene ends were 4 bases for V and 2 bases for J; bases not matched to a gene: 3. The CDR3 has 14 amino acids. CDR3: CSVVTSGRQETQYF. For the CDR3, the DNA is TGCAGCGTTGTAACTAGCGGGAGACAAGAGACCCAGTACTTC. Together with reference TRBV29-1 and TRBJ2-5, the CDR3 gives the full variable domain: SAVISQKPSRDICQRGTSLTIQCQVDSQVTMMFWYRQQPGQSLTLIATANQGSEATYESGFVIDKFPISRPNLTFSTLTVSNMSPEDSSIYLCSVVTSGRQETQYFGPGTRLLVL.

Concerning this clonotype itself: A much bigger clone sits one base away, suggesting this may be a read error. The CDR3 loop reads CASSGQGKETQYF. The CDR3 DNA reads as TGTGCCAGCAGCGGACAGGGGAAAGAGACCCAGTACTTC. The V and J genes are TRBV6-1 and TRBJ2-5; 9 bases are shared with TRBD1. CDR1 and CDR2 from the germline V gene are MNHNS and SASEGT. The CDR3 spans 13 residues. V lost 6 bases and J lost 3; bases outside the gene matches: 2.

This clonotype was counted ten times or more. The V call is TRBV5-1, the J call TRBJ2-3, with 10 positions matching TRBD1. The CDR3 sequence is 13 residues long. The V and J ends lost 6 bases and 4 bases, in that order; junction bases with no gene match: 2. Germline V gene sequence: CDR1 SGHRS, CDR2 YFSETQ. The CDR3 coding sequence is TGCGCCAGCACCGGGACAGGGGCAGATACGCAGTATTTT. Residues: CASTGTGADTQYF. The complete variable domain, with remaining parts taken from reference TRBV5-1 and TRBJ2-3, reads KAGVTQTPRYLIKTRGQQVTLSCSPISGHRSVSWYQQTPGQGLQFLFEYFSETQRNKGNFPGRFSGRQFSNSRSEMNVSTLELGDSALYLCASTGTGADTQYFGPGTRLTVL.

In this sample, this clonotype turned up many times. The rearrangement links TRBV6-4 to TRBJ1-1, with TRBD1 as a possible D gene (5 bases). The germline V gene encodes CDR1 MRHNA and CDR2 SNTAGT. The CDR3 runs 13 residues. V shed 6 bases and J shed 8 bases, with 16 bases lying between them. In nucleotides, the CDR3 is TGTGCCAGCAGCCACGGAGGGGTATCGGAAGCTTTCTTT. Translation gives CASSHGGVSEAFF.

The sample holds many counts of this clonotype. Written as DNA, the CDR3 is TGTGCCAGCAGCTTAAGGGAACGTGGAAAACTGTTTTTT. It encodes CASSLRERGKLFF. V is TRBV11-1 and J is TRBJ1-4; D is uncertain. The CDR3 length is 13 residues. V lost 2 bases to trimming and J lost 10 bases, with 11 bases between them. Germline assignment: CDR1 SGHAT and CDR2 FQDESV (reference sequence).

This clonotype has ten or more counts. The J gene is TRBJ1-2, the V gene TRBV7-2; D unresolved. The V and J ends lost 1 base and 4 bases respectively, with 10 bases between them. CDR3 length: 14 amino acids. Germline V gives CDR1 SGHTA, CDR2 FQGNSA. CDR3 sequence: CASSLGISSYGYTF. The DNA of the CDR3 is TGTGCCAGCAGCTTAGGAATTTCTTCCTATGGCTACACCTTC.

The chain recombines TRBV29-1 with TRBJ1-1; D remains ambiguous. V dropped 3 bases and J dropped 3 bases, with 8 bases sitting between them. Germline V gene lookup returns CDR1 SQVTM and CDR2 ANQGSEA. This CDR3 comprises 12 residues. The CDR3 sequence is CSVEAPDTEAFF. The CDR3 DNA reads TGCAGCGTTGAGGCGCCGGACACTGAAGCTTTCTTT.

The genes are TRBV7-9 and TRBJ1-1; TRBD1 is a possible D gene (6 bases). The CDR3 spans 14 residues. Germline V gene sequence: CDR1 SEHNR, CDR2 FQNEAQ (reference sequence). V shed 3 bases and J shed 3 bases, with 11 bases lying between them. The CDR3, as DNA: TGTGCCAGCAGCTTTCGACAGGTAGACACTGAAGCTTTCTTT. It specifies CASSFRQVDTEAFF.

The chain uses TRBV27 and TRBJ2-1, with 8 bases identical to TRBD1. Trimming at V came to 7 bases and at J to 4 bases, leaving 6 bases not matched to a gene. This CDR3 region has 14 residues. Germline V lookup: CDR1 MNHEY, CDR2 SMNVEV (reference sequence). The CDR3 protein is CASNPDRAYNEQFF. The CDR3 DNA sequence: TGTGCCAGCAATCCGGACAGGGCGTACAATGAGCAGTTCTTC.

In its sample, this clonotype was seen many times. The chain is built from TRBV5-6 and TRBJ1-1, with 8 bases lining up with TRBD1. After removal of 9 bases from V and 5 bases from J, the junction contained 3 bases not matched to a gene. CDR1 SGHDT and CDR2 YYEEEE come from the germline V gene. This CDR3 is 11 amino acids long. Here the CDR3 DNA reads TGTGCCAAGACAGGGGAAACTGAAGCTTTCTTT. It encodes CAKTGETEAFF.

This clonotype has more than one count but fewer than ten. This chain links TRBV14 with TRBJ2-1; TRBD1 matches at 9 bases. Germline V CDR1 and CDR2: SGHDN, FVKESK. The CDR3 runs to 17 residues. V was clipped by 4 bases and J by 6 bases; unmatched bases: 13. CDR3 region: CASSLATGTGYRNEQFF. CDR3 DNA: TGTGCCAGCAGCCTGGCAACCGGGACAGGGTACCGCAATGAGCAGTTCTTC.